This TCR beta chain was profiled in a study of CXCR3-negative and CXCR3-positive naive CD8 T cells (dated by TCRdb to about 2019). A note on the overall study: In total, 130 million to 150 million TRB reads were obtained, or roughly 1.5 +/- 0.3 million reads per library. The diversity and physicochemical repertoire analyses included about a dozen donors pooled from two independent experiments. For the TRBV-TRBJ cluster analysis, the naive subsets came from a handful of donors, while the memory cells came from 3 donors.

Reading from cysteine to phenylalanine, the CDR3 counts 13 amino acids. No DNA appears here. Per the germline V gene, SQVTM is the CDR1 and ANQGSEA is the CDR2. Each CD8+ T cell subset was flow-sorted in triplicate, and around 300,000 cells per subset were placed directly into RLT lysis buffer. To keep memory contaminants out, a stringent definition of naive CD8+ T cells was applied: CD45RO-CCR7+CD27+CD95-. Peripheral blood mononuclear cells were isolated from buffy coats using standard density gradient centrifugation. A FACSAria III was used to flow-sort naive CXCR3-negative and CXCR3-positive CD8+ T cells. Total RNA was extracted from sorted cells using an RNeasy Mini Kit. The investigation overall reported the following: Both naive subsets had comparably high repertoire diversity, while memory CD8+ T cells had much lower repertoire diversity. Similar TRBV-TRBJ usage was shown by naive CXCR3-negative and CXCR3-positive cells from the same donor, whereas distinct patterns were shown by memory cells. Because CXCR3 expression was partially decreased after cryopreservation, freshly isolated PBMCs were used for most assays. TRB CDR3s from CXCR3-positive naive cells showed higher hydrophobicity (lower Kidera factor 4), lower energy, and higher strength and volume indices than CXCR3-negative naive cells. Because surface CD5, which has been linked to self-reactivity in mice, was comparable between naive subsets, TCR interaction strength was also inferred from TRB CDR3 physicochemical properties.

Sequencing relied on a NextSeq 550. The Human TCR Profiling Kit (MiLaboratory) was used to prepare UMI-labeled 5' RACE TRB cDNA libraries. The full amount of extracted RNA was used for cDNA synthesis, and the full amount of resulting cDNA was used for PCR amplification. Libraries were prepared in parallel with an identical number of PCR cycles. Concerning the study's data processing: About 53,000 +/- 10,000 unique UMI-labeled TRB cDNA molecules per library were extracted with MIGEC and MiXCR, with at least two reads per UMI required. An average of approximately 40,000 +/- 10,000 functional in-frame TRB CDR3 nucleotide clonotypes without stop codons was found per library. Diversity metrics, including normalized Shannon-Wiener and Chao1, were computed in VDJtools after downsampling to 5000 UMI-labeled TRB molecules per sample. VDJtools computed clonotype-size-weighted physicochemical properties of the central five CDR3 residues: interaction energy, strength, volume and Kidera factor 4. After TCRdb reprocessed the reads, each CDR3 protein sequence was kept as one row, without DNA. The V and J calls follow TCRdb's processing rather than the paper's. The sample's records list about 130,000 distinct CDR3 sequences. Of the sample, 0.45% to 0.55% falls within the top ten clones.

With regard to this clonotype: No antigen is known for it.

The sequence was obtained from a human donor in good health. Some clones in this sample may be carry-over from other donors' samples. The V gene is TRBV29-1 and the J gene is TRBJ1-1. The sequenced material came from naive CXCR3- CD8+ T cells from blood. Sample cell subset or site, as interpreted from the label and publication: CD45RO-CCR7+CD27+CD95- naive CD8+ T cells lacking CXCR3 (TNR3-). CDR3 sequence: CSVINGMNTEAFF.